The 19 T cell receptor beta chains in this list originate from one sample, sequenced in a study of shared clonotypes between healthy human individuals. Measured with immunoSEQ multiplex PCR; TCRdb has only the in-frame clones, and not every one. The table includes a few million clones, about 92% detected once. Sequencing was performed on naive CD4+ T cells from PBMCs. Subset of the sample: CD45RA+ positively selected. Receptors originate from a man aged 18 to 30 in good health. Some clones in this sample may be carry-over from other donors' samples.

The rearrangement links TRBV2 to TRBJ1-2; 8 bases line up with TRBD1. Germline-derived CDR1 and CDR2 are SNHLY and FYNNEI. V shed 7 bases, J shed 0 bases, and the junction held 19 bases outside the gene matches. The CDR3 loop spans 19 amino acids. The CDR3 sequence: CASIPIAPGTGLANYGYTF. CDR3 in DNA: TGTGCCAGCATCCCGATCGCACCCGGGACAGGTTTAGCTAACTATGGCTACACCTTC.

The CDR3 DNA sequence: TGTGCCAGCAGGCCATACACTAGCGGGAGGGCCTATTTCACCGGGGAGCTGTTTTTT. This encodes CASRPYTSGRAYFTGELFF. The chain links TRBV7-2 to TRBJ2-2, with 13 bases lining up with TRBD2. CDR1 is SGHTA and CDR2 is FQGNSA in the germline V gene. J was trimmed by 4 bases and V by 6 bases; bases with no gene match: 14. The CDR3 totals 19 residues.

This clone was seen a few times. Other nucleotide sequences in the sample specify the same CDR3. CDR3 in amino acids: CASRATGGTEAFF. The CDR3, as DNA: TGTGCCAGCAGGGCTACGGGGGGAACTGAAGCTTTCTTT. The chain recombines TRBV25-1 with TRBJ1-1; TRBD1 might be the D (5 bases). In germline, CDR1 is MGHDK, CDR2 SYGVNS. The CDR3 covers 13 residues. Trimming cost V 6 bases and J 5 bases, with 13 bases left between them.

The genes are TRBV6-4 and TRBJ2-2; TRBD1 agrees at 7 bases. With V trimmed by 6 bases and J by 5 bases, 3 bases remained unmatched. The length of the CDR3 is 13 residues. CDR1 MRHNA and CDR2 SNTAGT come from the germline V gene. The CDR3 coding sequence is TGTGCCAGCAGGGGACAGCCTACCGGGGAGCTGTTTTTT. Residues: CASRGQPTGELFF.

The V call is TRBV27, the J call TRBJ2-4; TRBD1 agrees at 8 bases. The CDR3 has 16 amino acids. Unmatched junction bases numbered 6, after V lost 3 bases and J lost 2 bases. Germline assignment: CDR1 MNHEY and CDR2 SMNVEV (reference sequence). The CDR3 DNA sequence: TGTGCCAGCAGTTTTACGTTCAGGGGGCCCAAAAACATTCAGTACTTC. Amino acid sequence: CASSFTFRGPKNIQYF.

CDR3 in DNA: TGTGCCATCGCGCCAGGGGGCCCGGGGGCAGGGGTAAAATCTGGGGCCAACGTCCTGACTTTC. Its protein product is CAIAPGGPGAGVKSGANVLTF. J is TRBJ2-6 and V is TRBV10-3; 8 bases fit TRBD1. CDR3 length equals 21 residues. Trimming took 8 bases from V and 1 from J; bases not matched to a gene: 22. Germline V gene lookup returns CDR1 ENHRY and CDR2 SYGVKD.

This sequence joins TRBV6-5 and TRBJ1-5; tentatively, D is TRBD1 (5 bases). The ends were cut back, 8 bases at V and 11 bases at J, with 16 bases in the middle. Germline values: CDR1 MNHEY, CDR2 SVGAGI. This CDR3 is 12 amino acids long. The CDR3 DNA sequence: TGTGCCAGCCGGGGGACCGGAGAGGCCCAGCATTTT. It specifies CASRGTGEAQHF.

The rearrangement uses TRBV29-1 and TRBJ2-7, with a tentative D call TRBD2 (7 bases). There are 13 residues in the CDR3. From germline, CDR1 is SQVTM and CDR2 ANQGSEA. The V end lost 2 bases, the J end lost 2 bases, and 10 bases lay between the germline ends. The CDR3 here is CSVERGGTYEQYF. The CDR3 region has the DNA TGCAGCGTTGAAAGGGGGGGAACCTACGAGCAGTACTTC.

The genes are TRBV5-1 and TRBJ2-2; a possible D gene is TRBD2 (5 bases). The germline V and J ends were trimmed by 4 bases and 1 base, with 11 bases remaining between them. The CDR3 has 15 residues. Germline CDR1 SGHRS, CDR2 YFSETQ. Here the CDR3 reads CASSAAGLNTGELFF. The DNA for the CDR3 is TGCGCCAGCAGCGCGGCCGGACTGAACACCGGGGAGCTGTTTTTT.

This clone was counted a single time. The chain combines TRBV18 with TRBJ1-2; 9 bases map to TRBD1. Germline CDR1 reads KGHSH; CDR2 reads LQKENI. The ends lost 2 bases at V and 4 bases at J; junction bases unmatched: 17. The CDR3 consists of 19 residues. The CDR3 sequence: CASSPITGTGIGYSYGYTF. The DNA of the CDR3 is TGTGCCAGCTCACCAATTACCGGGACAGGGATCGGCTATAGCTATGGCTACACCTTC.

The chain joins TRBV6-5 to TRBJ2-2; 10 nucleotides line up with TRBD2. The CDR3 covers 15 residues. V gave up 6 bases and J gave up 0 bases; unmatched junction bases: 1. Germline V lookup: CDR1 MNHEY, CDR2 SVGAGI. The CDR3 sequence is CASSGLAANTGELFF. In DNA, the CDR3 is TGTGCCAGCAGCGGACTAGCGGCGAACACCGGGGAGCTGTTTTTT.

Regarding this clone: The same CDR3 is also encoded by other DNA sequences in this sample. The gene calls are TRBV6-5 and TRBJ2-7, with D uncertain. V lost 2 bases and J 3 bases, leaving 5 bases between the germline ends. Germline CDR1 is MNHEY and CDR2 is SVGAGI. CDR3 size: 12 residues. CDR3 in DNA: TGTGCCAGCAGTTACCGTGGCTACGAGCAGTACTTC. This encodes CASSYRGYEQYF.

V is TRBV19 and J is TRBJ2-1; 8 nucleotides align to TRBD1. CDR1 LNHDA and CDR2 SQIVND come from the germline V gene (reference sequence). The CDR3 is 15 amino acids. The V and J ends lost 3 bases and 6 bases, in that order; junction bases with no gene match: 7. The CDR3 here is CASSISQGARNEQFF. The CDR3 nucleotides are TGTGCCAGTAGTATCTCGCAGGGGGCGCGCAATGAGCAGTTCTTC.

This sequence joins TRBV4-1 and TRBJ1-5, with D possibly being TRBD1 (6 bases). This CDR3 spans 15 amino acids. Trimming stripped 2 bases from V and 0 bases from J, with 8 bases between. Germline values: CDR1 MGHRA, CDR2 YSYEKL. The CDR3 nucleotides are TGCGCCAGCAGCCAATACAGGGTTAGCAATCAGCCCCAGCATTTT. Translated: CASSQYRVSNQPQHF.

V and J are TRBV29-1 and TRBJ2-3; D gene ambiguous. Trimming stripped 6 bases from V and 2 bases from J, with 6 bases between. Per germline, CDR1 SQVTM and CDR2 ANQGSEA. This CDR3 region has 11 residues. The CDR3 DNA reads TGCAGCGTCCCTCCCACAGATACGCAGTATTTT. This codes for CSVPPTDTQYF.

The count of this clone is one. The genes are TRBV4-3 and TRBJ2-1, with 9 bases lining up with TRBD1. CDR3 size: 17 residues. The germline V gene encodes CDR1 LGHNA and CDR2 YSLEER. J gave up 1 base and V 6 bases, and 10 bases lay outside the gene matches. The CDR3 here is CASRRQQGADSYNEQFF. CDR3 DNA sequence: TGCGCCAGCAGGCGACAACAGGGGGCTGATTCCTACAATGAGCAGTTCTTC.

The rearrangement links TRBV19 to TRBJ2-5; D is perhaps TRBD1 (5 bases). Trimming removed 6 bases from V and 2 bases from J, with 16 bases in between. Germline V gene data show CDR1 as LNHDA and CDR2 as SQIVND (reference sequence). CDR3 size: 15 residues. The CDR3 loop reads CASRKGQGRQETQYF. CDR3 in DNA: TGTGCCAGTAGGAAGGGGCAGGGTCGACAAGAGACCCAGTACTTC. The full variable domain, in which reference TRBV19 and TRBJ2-5 provide the parts outside the CDR3, is DGGITQSPKYLFRKEGQNVTLSCEQNLNHDAMYWYRQDPGQGLRLIYYSQIVNDFQKGDIAEGYSVSREKKESFPLTVTSAQKNPTAFYLCASRKGQGRQETQYFGPGTRLLVL.

This clone was seen once. The V call is TRBV30, the J call TRBJ2-2; D is possibly TRBD1 (5 bases). The CDR3 has 15 residues. V was trimmed by 2 bases and J by 0 bases, leaving 10 bases between them. The germline V gene encodes CDR1 GTSNPN and CDR2 SVGIG (reference sequence). As DNA, the CDR3 is TGTGCCTGGAGTCAGGGTCGGACGAACACCGGGGAGCTGTTTTTT. Protein product: CAWSQGRTNTGELFF.

The chain employs TRBV7-3 and TRBJ2-1; TRBD2 matches 7 bases. The CDR3 length is 13 residues. In germline, CDR1 is SGHTA, CDR2 FQGTGA. The J segment lost 8 bases and the V segment lost 2 bases, leaving 3 bases of the junction unmatched. CDR3 DNA sequence: TGTGCCAGCAGCTTAGGGCGGGAGTATGAGCAGTTCTTC. This encodes CASSLGREYEQFF.